Listed here are 25 T cell receptor beta chains from one sample, sequenced in a study of blood T cell repertoires in COVID-19. The assay was immunoSEQ multiplex PCR, and TCRdb's table has in-frame clones only and misses some. Of 150,000 to 200,000 clones in the sample, 80% to 85% were seen once. Specimen: PBMCs or T cells enriched from blood (not recorded which). Receptors were obtained from a woman aged 60-75 years who had recovered from COVID-19.

The chain employs TRBV24-1 and TRBJ1-5, with no clear D. V was trimmed by 4 bases and J by 6 bases, leaving 12 bases between them. The CDR3 is made up of 14 amino acids. The germline V gene encodes CDR1 KGHDR and CDR2 SFDVKD. For the CDR3, the DNA is TGTGCCACCAGTGACGGGGTTCATCGTCAGCCCCAGCATTTT. It specifies CATSDGVHRQPQHF.

This sequence joins TRBV5-1 and TRBJ2-3, with 12 nucleotides matching TRBD2. The CDR3 runs to 17 residues. The V gene's germline CDR1 is SGHRS and CDR2 YFSETQ. V dropped 2 bases and J dropped 2; count of bases not matched to a gene: 6. DNA for the CDR3: TGCGCCAGCAGCTTTCTACTAGCGGGGGGTACCACAGATACGCAGTATTTT. It yields the protein CASSFLLAGGTTDTQYF.

This clone was picked up a small number of times. V usage is TRBV6-6 and J usage is TRBJ1-1; 9 bases fit TRBD1. CDR1 MNHNY and CDR2 SVGAGI come from the germline V gene (reference sequence). V lost 7 bases to trimming and J lost 8 bases; unmatched junction nucleotides: 17. The CDR3 totals 16 residues. The CDR3 region has the DNA TGTGCCAGCAATGGGGACAGGGTAAGAACGCCTGCAGAAGCTTTCTTT. The encoded protein is CASNGDRVRTPAEAFF.

This chain connects TRBV5-1 to TRBJ1-3; 7 positions agree with TRBD1. This CDR3 comprises 15 residues. Trimming cost V 4 bases and J 4 bases; bases outside gene matches: 8. Germline V gene lookup returns CDR1 SGHRS and CDR2 YFSETQ. CDR3 amino acids: CASSLEGARGNTIYF. The CDR3 DNA reads TGCGCCAGCAGCCTGGAGGGGGCGCGAGGAAACACCATATATTTT.

The chain has TRBV6-5 and TRBJ2-1; TRBD1 aligns across 12 bases. There are 14 residues in the CDR3. The V and J ends lost 7 bases and 7 bases, in that order; junction bases with no gene match: 5. Germline assignment: CDR1 MNHEY and CDR2 SVGAGI. CDR3 region: CASNRDRGQNEQFF. As DNA, the CDR3 is TGTGCCAGCAATCGGGACAGGGGGCAGAATGAGCAGTTCTTC.

V and J are TRBV5-6 and TRBJ2-1, with a weak D call TRBD2 (5 bases). The CDR3 covers 15 residues. Germline V gene sequence: CDR1 SGHDT, CDR2 YYEEEE. Trimming took 5 bases from V and 6 from J, leaving 18 bases between them. The CDR3 coding sequence is TGTGCCAGCAGACGGAGGAACTCTAGAACCAATGAGCAGTTCTTC. Translated: CASRRRNSRTNEQFF.

The chain uses TRBV7-9 and TRBJ2-2, with 7 nucleotides matching TRBD1. This CDR3 spans 16 amino acids. The junction had 5 bases not matched to a gene; V was cut back by 4 bases and J by 0 bases. Germline lookup yields CDR1 SEHNR and CDR2 FQNEAQ (reference sequence). The CDR3, as DNA: TGTGCCAGCAGCTCGTACAGGGGCCCGAACACCGGGGAGCTGTTTTTT. Amino acid sequence: CASSSYRGPNTGELFF.

The gene calls are TRBV5-5 and TRBJ1-6, with D possibly TRBD1 on 5 matching bases. From germline, CDR1 is SGHKS and CDR2 YYEKEE (reference sequence). This CDR3 has 15 residues. The germline V and J ends were trimmed by 4 bases and 3 bases, with 11 bases remaining between them. The CDR3 loop is CASSVDSFYNSPLHF. CDR3 DNA: TGTGCCAGCAGCGTCGACAGTTTCTATAATTCACCCCTCCACTTT.

V gene TRBV11-1 combines with J gene TRBJ1-5, with unresolved D. The CDR3 has 13 residues. The V gene lost 5 bases and the J gene lost 4 bases, with 9 bases spanning the gap. Germline V gene lookup returns CDR1 SGHAT and CDR2 FQDESV (reference sequence). The CDR3 reads CASSPGRNQPQHF. CDR3 bases: TGTGCCAGCAGCCCCGGGAGGAATCAGCCCCAGCATTTT.

This chain joins TRBV2 and TRBJ1-6; tentatively, D is TRBD1 (6 bases). V lost 4 bases and J lost 10, with 11 bases in between. The germline CDR1 and CDR2 sequences are SNHLY and FYNNEI. The CDR3 spans 13 residues. The CDR3 sequence: CASSVQGSSPLHF. CDR3 coding DNA: TGTGCCAGCAGTGTTCAGGGGTCCTCACCCCTCCACTTT. Based on the CDR3 plus reference TRBV2 and TRBJ1-6, the full variable domain is EPEVTQTPSHQVTQMGQEVILRCVPISNHLYFYWYRQILGQKVEFLVSFYNNEISEKSEIFDDQFSVERPDGSNFTLKIRSTKLEDSAMYFCASSVQGSSPLHFGNGTRLTVT.

This rearrangement joins TRBV24-1 to TRBJ2-5; possibly TRBD1 for D (5 bases). This CDR3 comprises 14 residues. Germline V gives CDR1 KGHDR, CDR2 SFDVKD. V was cut by 2 bases and J by 4 bases, with 10 bases left in between. As DNA, the CDR3 is TGTGCCACCAGTGATTCTCCAGACAGAGAGACCCAGTACTTC. This codes for CATSDSPDRETQYF.

The chain recombines TRBV24-1 with TRBJ1-5, with a possible D match to TRBD1 (5 bases). Germline V CDR1 and CDR2: KGHDR, SFDVKD. Trimming removed 7 bases from V and 9 bases from J, with 21 bases in between. The CDR3 contains 15 residues. The CDR3 bases are TGTGCCACCAGCGCCGGGGGGAGAGGACCTCGGCCCCAGCATTTT. Protein product: CATSAGGRGPRPQHF.

The chain recombines TRBV28 with TRBJ2-1; 10 bases align to TRBD2. From germline, CDR1 is MDHEN and CDR2 SYDVKM. CDR3 length: 16 residues. The V segment lost 6 bases and the J segment 3 bases; nucleotides outside the gene matches: 8. CDR3 bases: TGTGCCAGCAGAAGGTCCACTAGCGGGATCTACAATGAGCAGTTCTTC. Its protein is CASRRSTSGIYNEQFF.

This chain connects TRBV27 to TRBJ1-1; 7 bases agree with TRBD1. The CDR3 length is 16 residues. V lost 0 bases, J lost 0 bases, and 4 bases stayed unmatched. The germline V gene encodes CDR1 MNHEY and CDR2 SMNVEV (reference sequence). In nucleotides, the CDR3 is TGTGCCAGCAGTTTATCCAAACAGGGGCTGAACACTGAAGCTTTCTTT. As protein: CASSLSKQGLNTEAFF.

The chain recombines TRBV2 with TRBJ1-5, with D possibly TRBD1 on 6 matching bases. Per germline, CDR1 SNHLY and CDR2 FYNNEI. This CDR3 spans 15 amino acids. Trimming left V 5 bases short and J 5 bases short, with 16 bases between. The DNA for the CDR3 is TGTGCCAGCAGTAGGGTTCGACAGGCCGATCAGCCCCAGCATTTT. Residues: CASSRVRQADQPQHF.

J is TRBJ1-2 and V is TRBV3-1 (or the pseudogene TRBV3-2); D possibly corresponds to TRBD1 (5 bases). Trimming shortened V by 2 bases and J by 5 bases, and 12 bases separated the two germline ends. CDR3 length equals 14 residues. Germline V gene sequence: CDR1 LGHDT, CDR2 YNNKEL (reference sequence). For the CDR3, the DNA is TGTGCCAGCAGCCAAATGGGGGGGTTATATGGCTACACCTTC. Its protein product is CASSQMGGLYGYTF.

The chain carries TRBV5-1 and TRBJ2-1; 9 nucleotides match TRBD2. Germline V gives CDR1 SGHRS, CDR2 YFSETQ. This CDR3 comprises 15 residues. V was pared by 0 bases and J by 7 bases, with 5 bases of the junction left unmatched. CDR3 bases: TGCGCCAGCAGCTTGGATCCAGCGGGAGGTAATGAGCAGTTCTTC. Translated, it gives CASSLDPAGGNEQFF.

This chain uses TRBV13 with TRBJ1-3; 8 nucleotides match TRBD1. The CDR3 length is 14 residues. Germline trimming cut 5 bases from V and 3 bases from J; bases unmatched to any gene: 3. The V gene's germline CDR1 is PRHDT and CDR2 FYEKMQ (reference sequence). CDR3 sequence: CASSLQGGGNTIYF. The CDR3 nucleotides are TGTGCCAGCAGCCTACAGGGGGGTGGAAACACCATATATTTT.

Written as DNA, the CDR3 is TGTGCCAGCAGTCAAGGACTAGCGGGGTCGGGGGAGCTGTTTTTT. Translated: CASSQGLAGSGELFF. The V gene is TRBV7-2, the J gene TRBJ2-2; 12 bases are a match to TRBD2. This CDR3 contains 15 residues. Germline V gene data show CDR1 as SGHTA and CDR2 as FQGNSA. V shed 6 bases and J 8 bases; nucleotides not matched to a gene: 7.

The chain links TRBV19 to TRBJ1-5, with 7 bases matching TRBD1. This CDR3 comprises 15 residues. Trimming removed 4 bases from V and 3 bases from J; junction bases left unmatched: 6. The germline gives CDR1 LNHDA, CDR2 SQIVND (reference sequence). The CDR3, as DNA: TGTGCCAGTAGTAAGAGGACAGGTAACAATCAGCCCCAGCATTTT. This codes for CASSKRTGNNQPQHF.

This clone occurred a few times. The chain carries TRBV5-1 and TRBJ1-2; D is unclear. Germline V gives CDR1 SGHRS, CDR2 YFSETQ. Trimming left V 2 bases short and J 4 bases short, with 15 bases between. This CDR3 has 15 residues. The CDR3 nucleotides are TGCGCCAGCAGCTTTGGGCAGACTACGACCTATGGCTACACCTTC. It codes for CASSFGQTTTYGYTF.

The gene calls are TRBV7-9 and TRBJ1-1, with 7 nucleotides matching TRBD1. The CDR3 loop spans 13 amino acids. Germline lookup yields CDR1 SEHNR and CDR2 FQNEAQ (reference sequence). Trimming removed 4 bases from V and 7 bases from J; junction bases left unmatched: 6. CDR3: CASSYYGDSEAFF. The CDR3 bases are TGTGCCAGCAGCTATTACGGGGACAGTGAAGCTTTCTTT.

V is TRBV7-2 and J is TRBJ1-2; TRBD1 might be the D (5 bases). CDR1 SGHTA and CDR2 FQGNSA come from the germline V gene. The CDR3 has 16 residues. The V gene lost 5 bases and the J gene lost 0 bases, with 16 bases spanning the gap. In DNA form, the CDR3 reads TGTGCCAGCAGCCACACTTCGACGGGGGCTAACTATGGCTACACCTTC. Translated: CASSHTSTGANYGYTF.

V and J are TRBV30 and TRBJ2-7; D gene ambiguous. The CDR3 sequence is 14 residues long. Between the trimmed V and J ends, which lost 2 bases and 0 bases, there was a span of 11 bases. Germline V gene data show CDR1 as GTSNPN and CDR2 as SVGIG (reference sequence). The CDR3 sequence is CAWSWAGSSYEQYF. The CDR3 DNA reads TGTGCCTGGAGTTGGGCAGGTAGCTCCTACGAGCAGTACTTC.

The chain combines TRBV28 with TRBJ2-5; D uncertain. The CDR3 extends over 13 amino acids. Germline V gene lookup returns CDR1 MDHEN and CDR2 SYDVKM. The V and J ends lost 3 bases and 5 bases respectively, with 10 bases between them. This CDR3 reads CASSFPPAETQYF. The DNA for the CDR3 is TGTGCCAGCAGTTTCCCCCCCGCGGAGACCCAGTACTTC.